One sample yielded the 10 T cell receptor beta chains listed below, sequenced in a study of blood T cell repertoires in COVID-19. The data were produced by immunoSEQ multiplex PCR, yet TCRdb's version contains in-frame clones alone and is incomplete. The table includes 300,000 or so clones, almost 90% detected once. Sequenced material: peripheral blood. Receptors were obtained from a woman younger than 45 with COVID-19, enrolled during active disease.

The V call is TRBV6-4, the J call TRBJ2-2; no definite D call. CDR1 is MRHNA, CDR2 SNTAGT, per germline. The CDR3 is 13 residues long. V was clipped by 2 bases and J by 6 bases, with 7 bases between them. CDR3: CASSDRYSGELFF. Written as DNA, the CDR3 is TGTGCCAGCAGTGACCGATACTCCGGGGAGCTGTTTTTT.

Remarks on this clone: The junction and the germline gene differ at one end; a read error may be behind it. The chain uses TRBV27 and TRBJ1-1; D is perhaps TRBD1 (6 bases). The CDR3 extends over 13 amino acids. Per germline, CDR1 MNHEY and CDR2 SMNVEV (reference sequence). DNA of the CDR3: TGTGCCAGCAGCTTATCAGGGGCGGCTGAAGCTTTCTTT. Translating it yields CASSLSGAAEAFF.

This chain joins TRBV19 and TRBJ2-3; maybe TRBD1 (6 bases). V lost 5 bases, J lost 2 bases, and 17 bases lay in between. The germline CDR1 and CDR2 sequences are LNHDA and SQIVND (reference sequence). The CDR3 spans 16 residues. CDR3 region: CASSVGLRGHTDTQYF. CDR3 coding DNA: TGTGCCAGTAGTGTGGGCCTCAGGGGACACACAGATACGCAGTATTTT.

This clone came up a few times. J is TRBJ1-5 and V is TRBV7-8; no reliable D call. The CDR3 has 15 residues. Germline V gene data show CDR1 as SGHVS and CDR2 as FQNEAQ. Trimming left V 2 bases short and J 4 bases short, with 12 bases between. The CDR3 loop reads CASSLISGINQPQHF. In DNA, the CDR3 is TGTGCCAGCAGCTTAATTAGTGGTATTAATCAGCCCCAGCATTTT.

This chain connects TRBV15 to TRBJ2-1; D may be TRBD2 (6 bases). The length of the CDR3 is 15 residues. The V end lost 0 bases, the J end lost 9 bases, and 15 bases lay between the germline ends. Germline V gene lookup returns CDR1 LNHNV and CDR2 YYDKDF (reference sequence). This CDR3 is CATSRDDGRRAEQFF. CDR3 nucleotides: TGTGCCACCAGCAGAGATGATGGGAGGAGAGCTGAGCAGTTCTTC.

Comment on this clone: The same CDR3 can be traced to other DNA sequences in this sample. The chain is built from TRBV5-1 and TRBJ1-1; D unclear. V was trimmed by 0 bases and J by 1 base, leaving 4 bases between them. This CDR3 contains 13 residues. Germline values: CDR1 SGHRS, CDR2 YFSETQ. The CDR3 reads CASSLAGNTEAFF. The CDR3 bases are TGCGCCAGCAGCTTGGCAGGGAACACTGAAGCTTTCTTT.

The rearrangement joins TRBV30 to TRBJ2-7, with a tentative D call TRBD2 (5 bases). CDR3 length: 15 residues. The ends were cut back, 3 bases at V and 3 bases at J, with 18 bases in the middle. Per germline, CDR1 GTSNPN and CDR2 SVGIG (reference sequence). The CDR3 sequence: CAWSLRGGVHYEQYF. CDR3 DNA: TGTGCCTGGAGCCTTCGGGGTGGGGTACACTACGAGCAGTACTTC.

This clone showed up just a few times. This chain uses TRBV28 with TRBJ2-7; 7 nucleotides match TRBD1. J was trimmed by 3 bases and V by 0 bases; bases with no gene match: 5. The CDR3 runs to 15 residues. Germline CDR1 reads MDHEN; CDR2 reads SYDVKM. The CDR3, as DNA: TGTGCCAGCAGTTTATGGACAGGGAATAACTACGAGCAGTACTTC. Translation: CASSLWTGNNYEQYF.

This clone appeared a few times. The chain carries TRBV3-1 (or the pseudogene TRBV3-2) and TRBJ1-2; the D gene is possibly TRBD1 (6 bases). The CDR3 covers 17 residues. Trimming removed 0 bases from V and 8 bases from J, with 22 bases in between. Germline CDR1 and CDR2: LGHDT and YNNKEL (reference sequence). The CDR3 coding sequence is TGTGCCAGCAGCCAAGATTTAAAAGCAGGGGTATTGTACGGCTACACCTTC. Protein product: CASSQDLKAGVLYGYTF.

V and J are TRBV11-2 and TRBJ2-1, with 13 bases aligning to TRBD2. Per the germline V gene, CDR1 is SGHAT and CDR2 is FQNNGV. Trimming took 8 bases from V and 7 from J; bases not matched to a gene: 2. The length of the CDR3 is 13 residues. The CDR3: CASLLAGGNEQFF. The CDR3 region has the DNA TGTGCCAGCTTACTAGCGGGAGGGAATGAGCAGTTCTTC.